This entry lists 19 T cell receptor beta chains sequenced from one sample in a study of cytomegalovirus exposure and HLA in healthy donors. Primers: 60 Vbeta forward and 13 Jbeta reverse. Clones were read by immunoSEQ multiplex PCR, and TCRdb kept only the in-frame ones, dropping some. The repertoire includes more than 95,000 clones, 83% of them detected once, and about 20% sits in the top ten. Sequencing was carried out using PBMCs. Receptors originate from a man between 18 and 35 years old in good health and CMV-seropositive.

This CDR3 reads CASRQGKETQYF. The CDR3 DNA reads as TGTGCCAGCCGACAGGGAAAAGAGACCCAGTACTTC. This chain uses TRBV6-1 with TRBJ2-5, with 7 nucleotides matching TRBD1. The CDR3 consists of 12 residues. Trimming cost V 8 bases and J 3 bases; bases outside gene matches: 3. Per germline, CDR1 MNHNS and CDR2 SASEGT.

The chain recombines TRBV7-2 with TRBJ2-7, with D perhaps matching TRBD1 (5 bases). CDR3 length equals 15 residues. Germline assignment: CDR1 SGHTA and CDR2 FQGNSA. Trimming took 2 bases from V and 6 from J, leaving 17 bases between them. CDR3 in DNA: TGTGCCAGCAGCTTATTCGACCCCAGGGTAACCGAGCAGTACTTC. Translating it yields CASSLFDPRVTEQYF.

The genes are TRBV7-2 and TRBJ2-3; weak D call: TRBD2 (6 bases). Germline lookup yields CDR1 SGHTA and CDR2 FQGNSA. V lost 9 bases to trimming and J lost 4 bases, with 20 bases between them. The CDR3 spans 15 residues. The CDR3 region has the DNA TGTGCCAGAGGTCACCGGGTCGGGGGTGCAGATACGCAGTATTTT. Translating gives CARGHRVGGADTQYF.

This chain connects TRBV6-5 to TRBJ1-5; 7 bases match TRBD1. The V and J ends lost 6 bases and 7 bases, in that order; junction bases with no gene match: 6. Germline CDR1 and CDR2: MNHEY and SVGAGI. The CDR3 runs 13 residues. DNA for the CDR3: TGTGCCAGCAGATCAGGGGGAAGGCAGCCCCAGCATTTT. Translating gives CASRSGGRQPQHF.

The CDR3 nucleotides read TGTGCCAGCAGCCCCAACACAGGGGGCAAAAACATTCAGTACTTC. Protein: CASSPNTGGKNIQYF. This rearrangement joins TRBV9 to TRBJ2-4, with 8 positions matching TRBD1. The length of the CDR3 is 15 residues. The V and J ends lost 4 bases and 3 bases, in that order; junction bases with no gene match: 6. In germline, CDR1 is SGDLS, CDR2 YYNGEE.

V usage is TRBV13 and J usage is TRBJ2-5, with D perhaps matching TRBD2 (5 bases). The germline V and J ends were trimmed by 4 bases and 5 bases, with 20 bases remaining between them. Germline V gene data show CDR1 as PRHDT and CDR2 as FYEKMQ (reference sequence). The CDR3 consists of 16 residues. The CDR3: CASSSAALGFKETQYF. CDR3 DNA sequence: TGTGCCAGCAGCTCGGCAGCACTAGGGTTTAAGGAGACCCAGTACTTC.

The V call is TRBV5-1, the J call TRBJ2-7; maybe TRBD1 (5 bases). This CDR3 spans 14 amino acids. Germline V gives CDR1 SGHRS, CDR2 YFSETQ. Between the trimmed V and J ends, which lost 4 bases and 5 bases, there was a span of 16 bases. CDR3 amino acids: CASSLNQQVDEQYF. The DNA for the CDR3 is TGCGCCAGCAGCCTCAACCAACAGGTCGACGAGCAGTACTTC.

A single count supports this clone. CDR3 sequence (DNA): TGTGCCAGCAGTGAGGCTAGAGCTAGCACAGATACGCAGTATTTT. Translated, it gives CASSEARASTDTQYF. The chain uses TRBV2 and TRBJ2-3; unclear D gene. Trimming removed 3 bases at V and 0 bases at J, with 10 bases between. Germline assignment: CDR1 SNHLY and CDR2 FYNNEI. The CDR3 extends over 15 amino acids.

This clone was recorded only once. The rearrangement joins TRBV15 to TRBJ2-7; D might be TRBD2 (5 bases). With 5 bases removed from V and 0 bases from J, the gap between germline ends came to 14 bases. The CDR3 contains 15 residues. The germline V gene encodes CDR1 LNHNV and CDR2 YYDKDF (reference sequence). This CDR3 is CATSPSGDSSYEQYF. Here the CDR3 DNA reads TGTGCCACCAGCCCAAGCGGAGATAGCTCCTACGAGCAGTACTTC.

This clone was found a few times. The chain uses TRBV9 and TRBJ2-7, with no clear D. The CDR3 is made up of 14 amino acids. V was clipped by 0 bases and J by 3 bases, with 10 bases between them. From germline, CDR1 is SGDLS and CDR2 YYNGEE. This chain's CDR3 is CASSVGSLNYEQYF. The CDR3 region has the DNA TGTGCCAGCAGCGTAGGAAGTCTAAACTACGAGCAGTACTTC.

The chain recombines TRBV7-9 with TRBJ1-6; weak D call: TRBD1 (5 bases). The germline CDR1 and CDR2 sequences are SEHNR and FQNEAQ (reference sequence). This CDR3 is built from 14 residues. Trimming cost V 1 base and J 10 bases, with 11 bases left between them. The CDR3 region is CASSLDGAVSPLHF. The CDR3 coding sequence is TGTGCCAGCAGCTTAGATGGGGCAGTATCACCCCTCCACTTT. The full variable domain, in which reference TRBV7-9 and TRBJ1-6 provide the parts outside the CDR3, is DTGVSQNPRHKITKRGQNVTFRCDPISEHNRLYWYRQTLGQGPEFLTYFQNEAQLEKSRLLSDRFSAERPKGSFSTLEIQRTEQGDSAMYLCASSLDGAVSPLHFGNGTRLTVT.

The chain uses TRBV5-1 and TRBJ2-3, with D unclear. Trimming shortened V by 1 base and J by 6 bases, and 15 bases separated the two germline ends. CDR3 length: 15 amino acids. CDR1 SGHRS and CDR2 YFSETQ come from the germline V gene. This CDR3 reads CASSLTPFGPDTQYF. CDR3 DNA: TGCGCCAGCAGCTTGACACCCTTTGGCCCGGATACGCAGTATTTT.

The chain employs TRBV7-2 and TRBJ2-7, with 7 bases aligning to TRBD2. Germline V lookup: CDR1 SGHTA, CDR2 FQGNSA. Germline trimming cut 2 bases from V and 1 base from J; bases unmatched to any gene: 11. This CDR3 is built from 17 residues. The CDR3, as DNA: TGTGCCAGCAGCTTAAGTCCCGCGGGGGTTACGTCCTACGAGCAGTACTTC. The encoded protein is CASSLSPAGVTSYEQYF.

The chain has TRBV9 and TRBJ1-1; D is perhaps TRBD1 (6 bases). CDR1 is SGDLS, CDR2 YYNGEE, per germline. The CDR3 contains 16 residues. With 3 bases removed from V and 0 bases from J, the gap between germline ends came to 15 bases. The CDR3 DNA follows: TGTGCCAGCAGCGCCGCTGACGGACAGATGAACACTGAAGCTTTCTTT. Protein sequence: CASSAADGQMNTEAFF.

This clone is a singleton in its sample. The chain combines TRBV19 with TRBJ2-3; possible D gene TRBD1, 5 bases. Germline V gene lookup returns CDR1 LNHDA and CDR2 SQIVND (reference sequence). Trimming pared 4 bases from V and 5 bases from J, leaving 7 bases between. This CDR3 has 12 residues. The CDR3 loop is CASSTQGDTQYF. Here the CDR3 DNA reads TGTGCCAGTAGTACTCAGGGAGATACGCAGTATTTT.

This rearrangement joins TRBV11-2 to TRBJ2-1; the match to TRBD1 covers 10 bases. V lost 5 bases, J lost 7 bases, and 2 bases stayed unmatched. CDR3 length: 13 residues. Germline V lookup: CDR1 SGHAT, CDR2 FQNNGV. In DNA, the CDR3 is TGTGCCAGCAGCCGACAGGGGGCGAATGAGCAGTTCTTC. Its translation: CASSRQGANEQFF.

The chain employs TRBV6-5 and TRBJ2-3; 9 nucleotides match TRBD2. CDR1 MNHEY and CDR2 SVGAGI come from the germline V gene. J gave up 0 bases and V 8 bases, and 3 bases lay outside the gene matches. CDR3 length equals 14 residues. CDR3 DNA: TGTGCCAGCGCGGGGGGGCGGAGCACAGATACGCAGTATTTT. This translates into CASAGGRSTDTQYF.

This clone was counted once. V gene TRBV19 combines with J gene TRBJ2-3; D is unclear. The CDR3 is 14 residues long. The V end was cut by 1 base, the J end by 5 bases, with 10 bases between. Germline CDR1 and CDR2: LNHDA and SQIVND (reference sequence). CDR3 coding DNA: TGTGCCAGTAGTATAGCACTAAGGCTAGATACGCAGTATTTT. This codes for CASSIALRLDTQYF.

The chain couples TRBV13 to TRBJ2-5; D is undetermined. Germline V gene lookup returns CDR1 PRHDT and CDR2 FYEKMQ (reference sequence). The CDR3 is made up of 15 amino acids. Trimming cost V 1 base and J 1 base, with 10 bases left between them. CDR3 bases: TGTGCCAGCAGCTTAGACGGAGAATCCCAAGAGACCCAGTACTTC. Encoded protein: CASSLDGESQETQYF.